What follows is one T cell receptor beta chain and its context. The assay was immunoSEQ multiplex PCR, and TCRdb's table has in-frame clones only and misses some. This sample has roughly 87,000 clones, with around 90% found just once. The data belong to a study of PD-L1 blockade in urothelial cancer. The CDR3 is 15 amino acids. CDR1 MNHNS and CDR2 SASEGT come from the germline V gene. V lost 5 bases, J lost 6 bases, and 9 bases stayed unmatched. The source is a woman in her 70s with urothelial cancer. The chain carries TRBV6-1 and TRBJ1-5; 8 nucleotides agree with TRBD1. The sequencing used PBMCs, collected around atezolizumab (anti-PD-L1) treatment. The CDR3 nucleotides read TGTGCCAGCAGTACCGGGACAGGAGGCGCTCAGCCCCAGCATTTT. It codes for CASSTGTGGAQPQHF.